This T cell receptor (beta chain) was found in a study of shared clonotypes between healthy human individuals. Study in general: Three plates each covered CD4 naive and memory; CD8 naive two, CD8 memory one.

The CDR3 loop spans 15 amino acids. J was trimmed by 7 bases and V by 3 bases; bases with no gene match: 11. Germline V lookup: CDR1 GTSNPN, CDR2 SVGIG (reference sequence). The study, taken as a whole, reports: Researchers found naive subsets generally carried larger estimated richness than memory subsets. Clonotypes shared by all four donors outscored non-shared clonotypes in generation probability.

Healthy adults negative for HIV, lacking recent acute infections or vaccinations, served as donors. Note on this clone: The antigen is not known.

Libraries were prepared by immunoSEQ multiplex PCR; TCRdb keeps only in-frame clonotypes and omits some of them. The sample contains some 1,400,000 clones, around 95% of which appear only once. The rearrangement links TRBV30 to TRBJ1-4, with TRBD1 identical over 7 bases. The sample comprised naive CD4+ T cells sorted from blood. Sample subset: CD45RA+ positively selected. This TCR was recovered from a man under 40 in good health. The CDR3 nucleotides are TGTGCCTGGAGGGCCAGGGACAGTCTGATTGAAAAACTGTTTTTT. Translated, it gives CAWRARDSLIEKLFF.